One sample yielded the 30 T cell receptor beta chains listed below, sequenced in a study of blood T cell repertoires in COVID-19. Only in-frame clones appear in the TCRdb table, and some are missing; sequencing was by immunoSEQ multiplex PCR. This sample has 81,000 or so clones, with approximately 91% found just once. The sample taken for sequencing was peripheral blood. The source is an older man with active or convalescent COVID-19.

The V gene is TRBV7-8, the J gene TRBJ1-2; 10 nucleotides align to TRBD1. Losses at the gene ends were 5 bases for V and 8 bases for J; bases not matched to a gene: 2. The V gene's germline CDR1 is SGHVS and CDR2 FQNEAQ. The CDR3 is made up of 12 amino acids. The CDR3 loop is CASSGTGEGYTF. The CDR3 coding sequence is TGTGCCAGCAGCGGGACAGGGGAGGGCTACACCTTC.

This clone was seen a single time. The chain is built from TRBV4-3 and TRBJ1-2; possibly TRBD1 for D (6 bases). V lost 0 bases and J 2 bases, leaving 10 bases between the germline ends. Germline CDR1 and CDR2: LGHNA and YSLEER. This CDR3 region has 15 residues. The CDR3 DNA is TGCGCCAGCAGCCAAGATAGTGGGGGCAACTATGGCTACACCTTC. The encoded protein is CASSQDSGGNYGYTF.

The J gene is TRBJ1-6, the V gene TRBV20-1; D is uncertain. Germline CDR1 DFQATT, CDR2 SNEGSKA (reference sequence). V lost 3 bases, J lost 2 bases, and 11 bases lay in between. This CDR3 comprises 15 residues. Here the CDR3 reads CSASTSSTYNSPLHF. CDR3 DNA sequence: TGCAGTGCTAGTACCTCTTCTACCTATAATTCACCCCTCCACTTT.

The chain has TRBV6-6 and TRBJ1-6, with TRBD1 matching over 9 bases. Unmatched junction bases numbered 4, after V lost 6 bases and J lost 7 bases. The length of the CDR3 is 14 residues. Germline CDR1 reads MNHNY; CDR2 reads SVGAGI (reference sequence). The CDR3 spells CASRKTGGNSPLHF. CDR3 sequence (DNA): TGTGCCAGCAGGAAGACAGGGGGAAATTCACCCCTCCACTTT.

The rearrangement links TRBV9 to TRBJ2-2; TRBD2 agrees at 8 bases. This CDR3 is built from 16 residues. Germline trimming cut 0 bases from V and 6 bases from J; bases unmatched to any gene: 7. Germline CDR1 is SGDLS and CDR2 is YYNGEE. CDR3 sequence reads: CASSVAGGPYSGELFF. The CDR3 nucleotides read TGTGCCAGCAGCGTAGCGGGGGGGCCATATTCCGGGGAGCTGTTTTTT.

The rearrangement joins TRBV7-9 to TRBJ1-3; TRBD1 is a possible D gene (6 bases). From germline, CDR1 is SEHNR and CDR2 FQNEAQ (reference sequence). This CDR3 spans 15 amino acids. Trimming cost V 5 bases and J 4 bases, with 15 bases left between them. The CDR3 region is CASSETGTPGNTIYF. CDR3 bases: TGTGCCAGCAGCGAAACCGGGACACCAGGAAACACCATATATTTT. The full variable domain, in which reference TRBV7-9 and TRBJ1-3 provide the parts outside the CDR3, is DTGVSQNPRHKITKRGQNVTFRCDPISEHNRLYWYRQTLGQGPEFLTYFQNEAQLEKSRLLSDRFSAERPKGSFSTLEIQRTEQGDSAMYLCASSETGTPGNTIYFGEGSWLTVV.

The rearrangement links TRBV28 to TRBJ2-3; D unclear. This CDR3 comprises 16 residues. Germline-derived CDR1 and CDR2 are MDHEN and SYDVKM. V was cut by 6 bases and J by 0 bases, with 16 bases left in between. The CDR3 here is CASRPRQTLSTDTQYF. DNA for the CDR3: TGTGCCAGCAGACCTCGACAAACCCTCAGCACAGATACGCAGTATTTT.

Comment on this clone: The junction departs from germline at one end; a sequencing error may be responsible. The chain uses TRBV4-2 and TRBJ2-7; 8 bases match TRBD2. The CDR3 covers 17 residues. Germline V gene lookup returns CDR1 LGHNA and CDR2 YNFKEQ. The DNA of the CDR3 is TGTGCCAGCAGCCCGTCGGGTAGCGGGGTGTCTTCCTTCGAGCAGTACTTC. Residues: CASSPSGSGVSSFEQYF.

The chain uses TRBV7-2 and TRBJ1-2; TRBD1 agrees at 10 bases. The CDR3 has 15 residues. The germline V gene has CDR1 SGHTA and CDR2 FQGNSA. V was pared by 6 bases and J by 4 bases, with 8 bases of the junction left unmatched. As DNA, the CDR3 is TGTGCCAGCAGACGTGACAGGGGGCTCAGCTATGGCTACACCTTC. Residues: CASRRDRGLSYGYTF. The variable domain in full, completed from reference TRBV7-2 and TRBJ1-2, reads GAGVSQSPSNKVTEKGKDVELRCDPISGHTALYWYRQSLGQGLEFLIYFQGNSAPDKSGLPSDRFSAERTGGSVSTLTIQRTQQEDSAVYLCASRRDRGLSYGYTFGSGTRLTVV.

The gene calls are TRBV19 and TRBJ1-2; tentatively, D is TRBD1 (6 bases). CDR3 length: 12 amino acids. Germline values: CDR1 LNHDA, CDR2 SQIVND (reference sequence). Trimming stripped 6 bases from V and 7 bases from J, with 12 bases between. CDR3 sequence: CASRLQGTGYTF. The CDR3 region has the DNA TGTGCCAGTAGATTGCAGGGGACTGGCTACACCTTC.

Comments on this clone: Because the CDR3's place on the DNA is in doubt, the DNA is left out and the CDR3 is given as listed by TCRdb. The chain couples TRBV12-2 to TRBJ2-3; the table assigns TRBD2, which was not confirmed against the DNA. TRBV12-2 is given as a pseudogene. The CDR3 spans 17 residues, counting both ends. The CDR3 loop is CASRLAGVAGGTDTQYF.

The V gene is TRBV2, the J gene TRBJ1-1; the D gene is possibly TRBD1 (6 bases). V lost 4 bases and J lost 3, with 9 bases in between. Germline lookup yields CDR1 SNHLY and CDR2 FYNNEI. The CDR3 totals 13 residues. The CDR3 bases are TGTGCCAGCAGTGGGGACATCTACACTGAAGCTTTCTTT. Its protein is CASSGDIYTEAFF.

The chain combines TRBV27 with TRBJ1-2; D is perhaps TRBD1 (5 bases). Germline-derived CDR1 and CDR2 are MNHEY and SMNVEV (reference sequence). The CDR3 covers 14 residues. Trimming stripped 0 bases from V and 5 bases from J, with 10 bases between. The CDR3 reads CASSLSGGGYGYTF. The CDR3 bases are TGTGCCAGCAGTTTATCTGGGGGAGGGTATGGCTACACCTTC.

This sequence joins TRBV7-9 and TRBJ1-5; 8 nucleotides match TRBD1. CDR3 length: 12 residues. Germline V CDR1 and CDR2: SEHNR, FQNEAQ (reference sequence). Written as DNA, the CDR3 is TGTGCTTCCGGACAGGGCGATCAGCCCCAGCATTTT. This translates into CASGQGDQPQHF.

The chain employs TRBV6-5 and TRBJ1-3; possibly TRBD1 for D (6 bases). The CDR3 spans 15 residues. Trimming cost V 2 bases and J 0 bases, with 8 bases left between them. The germline gives CDR1 MNHEY, CDR2 SVGAGI. The CDR3: CASSYRGFSGNTIYF. Written as DNA, the CDR3 is TGTGCCAGCAGTTACAGGGGGTTCTCTGGAAACACCATATATTTT.

The chain recombines TRBV23-1 with TRBJ1-5, with TRBD1 matching over 8 bases. TRBV23-1 is an ORF, and what it does is uncertain. Trimming cost V 8 bases and J 7 bases; bases outside gene matches: 13. The CDR3 has 15 residues. The CDR3 reads CASWTGFFRGQPQHF. In DNA, the CDR3 is TGCGCCAGCTGGACAGGGTTCTTTCGGGGCCAGCCCCAGCATTTT.

This chain joins TRBV12-3 or TRBV12-4 and TRBJ2-7; 11 positions agree with TRBD1. The CDR3 sequence is 13 residues long. The V and J ends lost 6 bases and 6 bases, in that order; junction bases with no gene match: 4. CDR3 sequence reads: CASRRGQGVEQYF. The CDR3 bases are TGTGCCAGCAGAAGGGGACAGGGGGTCGAGCAGTACTTC.

The genes are TRBV30 and TRBJ1-1; D is possibly TRBD1 (6 bases). In germline, CDR1 is GTSNPN, CDR2 SVGIG (reference sequence). V lost 3 bases and J 11 bases, leaving 16 bases between the germline ends. This CDR3 region has 12 residues. The DNA of the CDR3 is TGTGCCTGGAGGGAAGGAAGGACAGTGGCTTTCTTT. This gives the protein CAWREGRTVAFF.

The chain has TRBV7-2 and TRBJ1-5, with TRBD1 matching over 8 bases. J was trimmed by 3 bases and V by 4 bases; bases with no gene match: 8. This CDR3 contains 16 residues. From germline, CDR1 is SGHTA and CDR2 FQGNSA. The CDR3 protein is CASSSDRGAFNQPQHF. The CDR3, as DNA: TGTGCCAGCAGCTCAGACAGGGGCGCCTTCAATCAGCCCCAGCATTTT.

The chain has TRBV5-1 and TRBJ1-1, with unresolved D. The V and J ends lost 6 bases and 3 bases respectively, with 18 bases between them. This CDR3 contains 15 residues. Germline V lookup: CDR1 SGHRS, CDR2 YFSETQ. The CDR3 DNA is TGCGCCAGCATTCCCACGTCTGGACTATACACTGAAGCTTTCTTT. This codes for CASIPTSGLYTEAFF.

J is TRBJ1-1 and V is TRBV5-1; 9 bases agree with TRBD1. CDR3 length: 14 residues. Per germline, CDR1 SGHRS and CDR2 YFSETQ. The V segment lost 4 bases and the J segment 0 bases; nucleotides outside the gene matches: 1. The CDR3 spells CASSGTGLNTEAFF. The DNA for the CDR3 is TGCGCCAGCAGCGGGACAGGGTTGAACACTGAAGCTTTCTTT. Variable domain in full (rest from reference TRBV5-1 and TRBJ1-1): KAGVTQTPRYLIKTRGQQVTLSCSPISGHRSVSWYQQTPGQGLQFLFEYFSETQRNKGNFPGRFSGRQFSNSRSEMNVSTLELGDSALYLCASSGTGLNTEAFFGQGTRLTVV.

The J gene is TRBJ2-7, the V gene TRBV7-2; 7 bases align to TRBD1. Germline CDR1 reads SGHTA; CDR2 reads FQGNSA. This CDR3 contains 14 residues. Germline trimming cut 5 bases from V and 3 bases from J; bases unmatched to any gene: 7. CDR3 nucleotide sequence: TGTGCCAGCAGCGCCCCGGGGACAGTCTACGAGCAGTACTTC. Its translation: CASSAPGTVYEQYF.

V is TRBV5-4 and J is TRBJ2-7; perhaps TRBD1 as D (6 bases). V lost 9 bases and J 7 bases, leaving 26 bases between the germline ends. Per the germline V gene, CDR1 is SGHNT and CDR2 is YYREEE (reference sequence). This CDR3 is 15 amino acids long. The CDR3 DNA is TGTGCCACCTCGCAGGGGCCTATTGGGCCTATGGAGCAGTACTTC. This sequence encodes CATSQGPIGPMEQYF.

This chain connects TRBV15 to TRBJ1-1; no clear D. This CDR3 has 14 amino acids. V was trimmed by 0 bases and J by 2 bases, leaving 7 bases between them. The germline V gene has CDR1 LNHNV and CDR2 YYDKDF (reference sequence). CDR3 sequence: CATSRDRSNTEAFF. CDR3 bases: TGTGCCACCAGCAGAGATCGAAGCAACACTGAAGCTTTCTTT.

This clone has just one count. V gene TRBV4-3 combines with J gene TRBJ1-2, with 7 bases that match TRBD1. The CDR3 spans 18 residues. V lost 4 bases to trimming and J lost 6 bases; unmatched junction nucleotides: 20. CDR1 is LGHNA and CDR2 is YSLEER in the germline V gene. DNA of the CDR3: TGCGCCAGCAGCCTCGGGACAGCCGGCTCGTCTCTAGGTAATGGCTACACCTTC. Translation: CASSLGTAGSSLGNGYTF.

This sequence joins TRBV18 and TRBJ1-6, with D possibly TRBD1 on 6 matching bases. Germline loops: CDR1 KGHSH, CDR2 LQKENI. Between the trimmed V and J ends, which lost 6 bases and 10 bases, there was a span of 19 bases. The length of the CDR3 is 15 residues. The CDR3 region is CASSQSQGSSSPLHF. CDR3 DNA sequence: TGTGCCAGCTCCCAGTCACAGGGTTCGAGCTCACCCCTCCACTTT. Variable domain in full (rest from reference TRBV18 and TRBJ1-6): NAGVMQNPRHLVRRRGQEARLRCSPMKGHSHVYWYRQLPEEGLKFMVYLQKENIIDESGMPKERFSAEFPKEGPSILRIQQVVRGDSAAYFCASSQSQGSSSPLHFGNGTRLTVT.

The genes are TRBV11-2 and TRBJ2-3; possibly TRBD2 for D (5 bases). This CDR3 contains 16 residues. Germline V CDR1 and CDR2: SGHAT, FQNNGV. V dropped 4 bases and J dropped 1 base, with 15 bases sitting between them. The CDR3 DNA sequence: TGTGCCAGCAGCTCCGGACTCCGGCGGGGCACAGATACGCAGTATTTT. Translated, it gives CASSSGLRRGTDTQYF.

This chain joins TRBV29-1 and TRBJ1-2, with D tentatively TRBD1 (6 bases). Germline CDR1 SQVTM, CDR2 ANQGSEA. The V end lost 7 bases, the J end lost 0 bases, and 12 bases lay between the germline ends. This CDR3 has 13 residues. Here the CDR3 reads CSGLTGANYGYTF. The CDR3 coding sequence is TGCAGCGGGTTGACAGGAGCTAACTATGGCTACACCTTC.

Here the CDR3 DNA reads TGTGCCAGCTCACAGGGACAGTCTGAGCAGTACTTC. Its protein product is CASSQGQSEQYF. The chain combines TRBV18 with TRBJ2-7, with TRBD1 identical over 7 bases. CDR3 length: 12 residues. Looked up from germline, CDR1 is KGHSH and CDR2 is LQKENI. V was clipped by 4 bases and J by 7 bases; unmatched bases: 4.

The rearrangement joins TRBV28 to TRBJ1-3; TRBD1 matches at 7 bases. V lost 6 bases and J lost 1; bases outside the gene matches: 15. Germline CDR1 and CDR2: MDHEN and SYDVKM. The CDR3 extends over 18 amino acids. DNA for the CDR3: TGTGCCAGCAGCAGTCAAAGGGCAGGGGGGTGGTCTGGAAACACCATATATTTT. It yields the protein CASSSQRAGGWSGNTIYF.